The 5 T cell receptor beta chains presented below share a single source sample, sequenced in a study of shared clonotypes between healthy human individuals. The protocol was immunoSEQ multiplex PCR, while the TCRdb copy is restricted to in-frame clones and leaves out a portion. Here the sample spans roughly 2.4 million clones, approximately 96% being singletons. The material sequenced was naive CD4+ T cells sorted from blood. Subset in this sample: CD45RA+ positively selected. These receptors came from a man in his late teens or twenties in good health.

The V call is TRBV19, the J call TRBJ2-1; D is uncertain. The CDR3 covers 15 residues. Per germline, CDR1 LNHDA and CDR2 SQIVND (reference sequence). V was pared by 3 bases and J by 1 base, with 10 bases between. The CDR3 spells CASSILVSSYNEQFF. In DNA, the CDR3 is TGTGCCAGTAGTATCCTCGTTTCGTCCTACAATGAGCAGTTCTTC.

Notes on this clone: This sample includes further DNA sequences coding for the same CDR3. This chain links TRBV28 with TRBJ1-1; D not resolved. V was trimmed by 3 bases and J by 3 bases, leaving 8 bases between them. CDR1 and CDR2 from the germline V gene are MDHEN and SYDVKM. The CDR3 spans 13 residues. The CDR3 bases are TGTGCCAGCAGTTTTCGTCGGGACACTGAAGCTTTCTTT. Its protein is CASSFRRDTEAFF.

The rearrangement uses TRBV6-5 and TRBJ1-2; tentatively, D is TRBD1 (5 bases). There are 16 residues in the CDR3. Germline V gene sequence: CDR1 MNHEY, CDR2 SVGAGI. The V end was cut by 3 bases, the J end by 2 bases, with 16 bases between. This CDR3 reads CASSYRGGGRNYGYTF. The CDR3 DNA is TGTGCCAGCAGTTATAGGGGCGGTGGCAGGAACTATGGCTACACCTTC.

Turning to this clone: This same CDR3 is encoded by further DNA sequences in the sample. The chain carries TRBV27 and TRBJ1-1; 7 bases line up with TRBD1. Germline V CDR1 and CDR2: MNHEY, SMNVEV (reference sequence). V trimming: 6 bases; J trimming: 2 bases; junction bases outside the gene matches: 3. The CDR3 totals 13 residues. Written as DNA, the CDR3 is TGTGCCAGCAGCCGGACAGGAAACACTGAAGCTTTCTTT. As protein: CASSRTGNTEAFF.

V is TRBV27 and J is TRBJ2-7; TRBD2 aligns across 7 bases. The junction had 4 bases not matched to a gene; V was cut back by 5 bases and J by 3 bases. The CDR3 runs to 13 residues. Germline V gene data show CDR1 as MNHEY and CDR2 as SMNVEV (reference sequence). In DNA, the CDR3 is TGTGCCAGCAGTCCCCGGGGGGTCTACGAGCAGTACTTC. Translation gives CASSPRGVYEQYF.